The 15 T cell receptor beta chains below come from one sample, sequenced in a study of blood T cell repertoires in COVID-19. The repertoire was sequenced with immunoSEQ multiplex PCR; TCRdb's copy has only in-frame clones and lacks some. The sample records 250,000 or so clones, about nine tenths being singletons. Sequencing was performed on peripheral blood. The receptors were gathered from a man aged 40-49 years with active or convalescent COVID-19.

The V gene is TRBV7-9, the J gene TRBJ2-3; D is unresolved. The CDR3 loop spans 14 amino acids. Germline CDR1 reads SEHNR; CDR2 reads FQNEAQ (reference sequence). The V end lost 3 bases, the J end lost 4 bases, and 11 bases lay between the germline ends. The CDR3, as DNA: TGTGCCAGCAGCTTGGTCCTTGAGGCAGATACGCAGTATTTT. This gives the protein CASSLVLEADTQYF.

V and J are TRBV20-1 and TRBJ2-7, with TRBD1 matching over 9 bases. Per germline, CDR1 DFQATT and CDR2 SNEGSKA (reference sequence). The CDR3 extends over 13 amino acids. V was pared by 3 bases and J by 2 bases, with 2 bases of the junction left unmatched. In nucleotides, the CDR3 is TGCAGTGCTAGTAGACAGGGGGCCTACGAGCAGTACTTC. It specifies CSASRQGAYEQYF.

This sequence joins TRBV24-1 and TRBJ2-7, with D perhaps TRBD1 (6 bases). CDR1 and CDR2 (germline): KGHDR, SFDVKD. The V gene lost 4 bases and the J gene lost 6 bases, with 12 bases spanning the gap. There are 13 residues in the CDR3. The CDR3 DNA is TGTGCCACCAGTGAAACAGGGCAGAGCGAGCAGTACTTC. Translating gives CATSETGQSEQYF.

This clone appeared a single time. J is TRBJ1-2 and V is TRBV19, with D possibly matching TRBD1 (5 bases). The CDR3 has 14 amino acids. Germline CDR1 and CDR2: LNHDA and SQIVND (reference sequence). V was trimmed by 4 bases and J by 2 bases, leaving 11 bases between them. CDR3 loop: CASSKVGGNYGYTF. The CDR3 DNA reads TGTGCCAGTAGTAAAGTTGGGGGGAACTATGGCTACACCTTC.

This clone appeared a single time. V and J are TRBV2 and TRBJ2-1; no firm D call. V dropped 3 bases and J dropped 1 base, with 7 bases sitting between them. This CDR3 contains 14 residues. Germline V CDR1 and CDR2: SNHLY, FYNNEI. The CDR3: CASSEYPSYNEQFF. Here the CDR3 DNA reads TGTGCCAGCAGTGAGTATCCTTCCTACAATGAGCAGTTCTTC.

There are a few counts of this clone. This CDR3 is also generated by other DNA sequences in the sample. The CDR3 spells CASNDQGTNYGYTF. In nucleotides, the CDR3 is TGTGCCAGTAACGACCAGGGGACTAACTATGGCTACACCTTC. The V call is TRBV19, the J call TRBJ1-2; D is possibly TRBD1 (6 bases). Trimming removed 7 bases from V and 0 bases from J, with 12 bases in between. The CDR3 spans 14 residues. CDR1 is LNHDA and CDR2 is SQIVND in the germline V gene (reference sequence).

V and J are TRBV12-5 and TRBJ2-2; 8 bases align to TRBD1. The CDR3 runs to 15 residues. The J segment lost 3 bases and the V segment lost 3 bases, leaving 3 bases of the junction unmatched. Germline CDR1 reads LGHNT; CDR2 reads FRNRAP. CDR3 DNA sequence: TGTGCTAGTGGTTTTGGACAGGGCGACACCGGGGAGCTGTTTTTT. Amino acids: CASGFGQGDTGELFF.

This chain connects TRBV15 to TRBJ1-5; no firm D call. The CDR3 is 15 residues long. CDR1 is LNHNV, CDR2 YYDKDF, per germline (reference sequence). Trimming pared 2 bases from V and 7 bases from J, leaving 15 bases between. CDR3 bases: TGTGCCACCAGCAGACACCCTGACTCGCAACAGCCCCAGCATTTT. Protein sequence: CATSRHPDSQQPQHF.

This rearrangement joins TRBV7-9 to TRBJ1-4; D not certain. The CDR3 totals 15 residues. CDR1 and CDR2 (germline): SEHNR, FQNEAQ (reference sequence). V gave up 1 base and J gave up 8 bases, with 14 bases separating them. CDR3 protein: CASSLGTGRKEKLFF. The CDR3 DNA reads as TGTGCCAGCAGCTTAGGGACGGGAAGGAAGGAAAAACTGTTTTTT.

This clone was seen a few times. J is TRBJ2-6 and V is TRBV24-1, with D possibly matching TRBD1 (6 bases). V was cut by 9 bases and J by 0 bases, with 8 bases left in between. Per germline, CDR1 KGHDR and CDR2 SFDVKD. The length of the CDR3 is 14 residues. The chain's CDR3 is CATGQNSGANVLTF. The CDR3, as DNA: TGTGCCACCGGACAGAACTCTGGGGCCAACGTCCTGACTTTC.

The chain recombines TRBV10-1 with TRBJ1-6; 7 bases are a match to TRBD1. The CDR3 has 13 amino acids. Germline-derived CDR1 and CDR2 are WNHNN and SYGVQD (reference sequence). The V segment lost 6 bases and the J segment 7 bases; nucleotides outside the gene matches: 3. DNA for the CDR3: TGCGCCAGCAGCGGGACAGTCAATTCACCCCTCCACTTT. Protein: CASSGTVNSPLHF.

Details on this clone: One end of the junction is discordant with germline, which a read error may explain. J is TRBJ2-1 and V is TRBV19; 7 bases align to TRBD2. The germline CDR1 and CDR2 sequences are LNHDA and SQIVND (reference sequence). The CDR3 contains 14 residues. Here the CDR3 DNA reads TGTGCCAGTACTATGGGGGAGGGATACAGTGAGCAGTTCTTC. Translated: CASTMGEGYSEQFF.

The V gene is TRBV7-3, the J gene TRBJ1-2; 7 bases fit TRBD1. From germline, CDR1 is SGHTA and CDR2 FQGTGA. V shed 4 bases, J shed 4 bases, and the junction held 12 bases outside the gene matches. The CDR3 covers 16 residues. The CDR3 loop reads CASSSREGTDPYGYTF. DNA for the CDR3: TGTGCCAGCAGCTCCCGGGAGGGGACAGACCCCTATGGCTACACCTTC.

The rearrangement joins TRBV18 to TRBJ1-4; D may be TRBD1 (5 bases). The CDR3 covers 15 residues. The ends were cut back, 3 bases at V and 5 bases at J, with 13 bases in the middle. Per the germline V gene, CDR1 is KGHSH and CDR2 is LQKENI. This CDR3 is CASSPPGGENEKLFF. DNA of the CDR3: TGTGCCAGCTCACCCCCCGGAGGGGAGAATGAAAAACTGTTTTTT.

The chain joins TRBV5-1 to TRBJ2-7; tentatively, D is TRBD2 (5 bases). The CDR3 loop spans 12 amino acids. Germline-derived CDR1 and CDR2 are SGHRS and YFSETQ. V was shortened by 5 bases and J by 6 bases, with 12 bases between the two germline ends. DNA for the CDR3: TGCGCCAGCAGTGAGGGCCGACGCGAGCAGTACTTC. It translates to CASSEGRREQYF.